Here is one TCR beta chain with its context. This entry comes from a study of blood T cell repertoires in COVID-19. In the authors' methods: Amplification with reference gene primers provided the estimates of nucleated cell counts. Libraries were prepared by immunoSEQ multiplex PCR; TCRdb keeps only in-frame clonotypes and omits some of them. For V, J and clone size, that table is used; D and trimming come from the DNA. Of fewer than 450,000 clones listed, about 90% are singletons. CDR1 is LGHNT and CDR2 is FRNRAP in the germline V gene. The CDR3 extends over 11 amino acids. Between the trimmed V and J ends, which lost 6 bases and 3 bases, there was a span of 3 bases. Symptom resolution, clearance, or two negative PCRs marked donors in Cohort 3 as recovered.

This sequence was found in a woman aged 25 to 39 who had recovered from COVID-19. The sample taken for sequencing was PBMCs or T cells enriched from blood (not recorded which). V and J are TRBV12-5 and TRBJ2-1; D is ambiguous. The CDR3: CASGSYNEQFF. The DNA for the CDR3 is TGTGCTAGTGGGAGCTACAATGAGCAGTTCTTC.